This entry concerns a single TCR beta chain. One base away lies a much larger clone, so this may be a sequencing read error. Other DNA sequences of this sample code for an identical CDR3. The ends were cut back, 0 bases at V and 5 bases at J, with 1 base in the middle. The CDR3 spans 11 residues. CDR1 and CDR2 from the germline V gene are SGHRS and YFSETQ. The data stem from a study of T cell clones after liver transplantation. TCRdb keeps only in-frame clones here, not all; method: immunoSEQ multiplex PCR. The table records roughly 100,000 clones, 82% of them present only once. The rearrangement uses TRBV5-1 and TRBJ2-3; D is uncertain. The sequence was obtained from a human donor who received a liver transplant. The sequencing used CD4+ T cells from blood, collected before liver transplant. Here the CDR3 reads CASSLEDTQYF. The CDR3 DNA reads as TGCGCCAGCAGCTTGGAAGATACGCAGTATTTT. The full variable domain, its missing parts supplied by reference TRBV5-1 and TRBJ2-3, is KAGVTQTPRYLIKTRGQQVTLSCSPISGHRSVSWYQQTPGQGLQFLFEYFSETQRNKGNFPGRFSGRQFSNSRSEMNVSTLELGDSALYLCASSLEDTQYFGPGTRLTVL.